The 19 T cell receptor beta chains presented below share a single source sample, sequenced in a study of neoadjuvant anti-PD-1 for oral cavity cancer. Sequencing was performed with immunoSEQ multiplex PCR; in TCRdb, only in-frame clones are kept and a portion is missing. The sample carries about 16,000 clones, about 59% recorded once. Specimen: PBMCs, collected before nivolumab (anti-PD-1) treatment. These receptors all come from a person aged 40-85 years with oral cavity squamous cell carcinoma.

V gene TRBV5-6 combines with J gene TRBJ2-7; D not resolved. The CDR3 has 14 amino acids. The germline gives CDR1 SGHDT, CDR2 YYEEEE. With 3 bases removed from V and 0 bases from J, the gap between germline ends came to 10 bases. CDR3 in amino acids: CASSSTMSSYEQYF. CDR3 in DNA: TGTGCCAGCAGCTCCACGATGAGCTCCTACGAGCAGTACTTC.

This clone has more than one count but fewer than ten. The chain recombines TRBV5-1 with TRBJ2-1, with D possibly matching TRBD2 (5 bases). The germline CDR1 and CDR2 sequences are SGHRS and YFSETQ. The CDR3 runs 15 residues. The ends were cut back, 4 bases at V and 0 bases at J, with 11 bases in the middle. The CDR3 protein is CASSQDSSSYNEQFF. The CDR3 DNA is TGCGCCAGCAGCCAGGACTCGAGCTCCTACAATGAGCAGTTCTTC. The full variable domain, with the rest looked up from reference TRBV5-1 and TRBJ2-1, is KAGVTQTPRYLIKTRGQQVTLSCSPISGHRSVSWYQQTPGQGLQFLFEYFSETQRNKGNFPGRFSGRQFSNSRSEMNVSTLELGDSALYLCASSQDSSSYNEQFFGPGTRLTVL.

V usage is TRBV11-1 and J usage is TRBJ2-7, with D perhaps TRBD2 (5 bases). The ends were cut back, 5 bases at V and 2 bases at J, with 19 bases in the middle. This CDR3 has 16 amino acids. Germline CDR1 is SGHAT and CDR2 is FQDESV (reference sequence). CDR3 sequence (DNA): TGTGCCAGCAGCCCACTTGGAGGTACGTGGGCCTACGAGCAGTACTTC. Translated, it gives CASSPLGGTWAYEQYF. The full variable domain, completed using reference TRBV11-1 and TRBJ2-7, is EAEVAQSPRYKITEKSQAVAFWCDPISGHATLYWYRQILGQGPELLVQFQDESVVDDSQLPKDRFSAERLKGVDSTLKIQPAELGDSAMYLCASSPLGGTWAYEQYFGPGTRLTVT.

This clone turned up a few times. The rearrangement joins TRBV2 to TRBJ2-7, with 9 bases matching TRBD1. The CDR3 is 15 residues long. The germline V gene encodes CDR1 SNHLY and CDR2 FYNNEI. J lost 4 bases, V lost 6 bases, and 10 bases had no gene match. The CDR3 loop reads CASRADRGGSYEQYF. The DNA of the CDR3 is TGTGCCAGCAGAGCAGACAGGGGGGGCAGTTACGAGCAGTACTTC.

The rearrangement joins TRBV2 to TRBJ2-7; D is possibly TRBD2 (5 bases). The germline V gene encodes CDR1 SNHLY and CDR2 FYNNEI. The length of the CDR3 is 12 residues. V was cut by 6 bases and J by 5 bases, with 11 bases left in between. The CDR3 DNA reads TGTGCCAGCAGGGAGGAAAAGGACGAGCAGTACTTC. As protein: CASREEKDEQYF.

V gene TRBV2 combines with J gene TRBJ2-2, with D unclear. V lost 7 bases, J lost 2 bases, and 17 bases lay in between. The V gene's germline CDR1 is SNHLY and CDR2 FYNNEI. The CDR3 is 16 residues long. The CDR3 here is CASMKEHPSNTGELFF. CDR3 nucleotides: TGTGCCAGCATGAAGGAACACCCTTCTAACACCGGGGAGCTGTTTTTT.

The CDR3 is CASIPSGGETQYF. In DNA form, the CDR3 reads TGTGCCAGTATCCCATCGGGTGGGGAGACCCAGTACTTC. The chain couples TRBV19 to TRBJ2-5, with unresolved D. The germline V gene has CDR1 LNHDA and CDR2 SQIVND (reference sequence). This CDR3 is built from 13 residues. V gave up 7 bases and J gave up 5 bases, with 14 bases separating them.

The J gene is TRBJ1-4, the V gene TRBV27; 7 nucleotides agree with TRBD1. Per germline, CDR1 MNHEY and CDR2 SMNVEV (reference sequence). Germline trimming cut 3 bases from V and 4 bases from J; bases unmatched to any gene: 11. This CDR3 contains 17 residues. The chain's CDR3 is CASSFRTGPRGNEKLFF. The CDR3 region has the DNA TGTGCCAGCAGTTTTCGGACAGGCCCGAGGGGTAATGAAAAACTGTTTTTT.

The V gene is TRBV2, the J gene TRBJ2-1; 7 nucleotides align to TRBD2. Trimming at V came to 0 bases and at J to 1 base, leaving 12 bases not matched to a gene. Germline CDR1 is SNHLY and CDR2 is FYNNEI. CDR3 length equals 19 residues. CDR3 in amino acids: CASSEAQWAGVYSYNEQFF. CDR3 DNA: TGTGCCAGCAGTGAAGCTCAGTGGGCGGGAGTCTATTCCTACAATGAGCAGTTCTTC.

The genes are TRBV30 and TRBJ1-1; D not certain. Germline V gene lookup returns CDR1 GTSNPN and CDR2 SVGIG (reference sequence). Deletions cut 4 bases from V and 3 bases from J, with 12 bases between. There are 13 residues in the CDR3. The CDR3 protein is CAWKQSRDTEAFF. The CDR3 coding sequence is TGTGCCTGGAAACAGTCGCGGGACACTGAAGCTTTCTTT. The complete variable domain, with remaining parts taken from reference TRBV30 and TRBJ1-1, reads SQTIHQWPATLVQPVGSPLSLECTVEGTSNPNLYWYRQAAGRGLQLLFYSVGIGQISSEVPQNLSASRPQDRQFILSSKKLLLSDSGFYLCAWKQSRDTEAFFGQGTRLTVV.

The rearrangement uses TRBV6-1 and TRBJ2-1; tentative D call: TRBD2 (6 bases). This CDR3 is 14 amino acids long. V gave up 5 bases and J gave up 0 bases, with 8 bases separating them. Germline V gene data show CDR1 as MNHNS and CDR2 as SASEGT. The CDR3 nucleotides are TGTGCCAGCAGTTCCGGGGGCTCCTACAATGAGCAGTTCTTC. This gives the protein CASSSGGSYNEQFF.

The gene calls are TRBV5-4 and TRBJ2-7; possible D gene TRBD1, 6 bases. This CDR3 has 13 residues. Germline CDR1 and CDR2: SGHNT and YYREEE (reference sequence). Trimming left V 5 bases short and J 4 bases short, with 13 bases between. CDR3 region: CASSQDRLYEQYF. The CDR3 region has the DNA TGTGCCAGCAGTCAGGACAGATTGTACGAGCAGTACTTC.

In this sample, this clone turned up a few times. The V gene is TRBV5-6, the J gene TRBJ2-7; TRBD2 is a possible D gene (5 bases). V was pared by 5 bases and J by 0 bases, with 6 bases between. The CDR3 totals 12 residues. From germline, CDR1 is SGHDT and CDR2 YYEEEE. CDR3 DNA sequence: TGTGCCAGCAGGGCGGGCTCCTACGAGCAGTACTTC. It translates to CASRAGSYEQYF.

This chain joins TRBV19 and TRBJ2-1; 7 bases map to TRBD1. The CDR3 extends over 13 amino acids. Germline CDR1 and CDR2: LNHDA and SQIVND (reference sequence). The junction had 16 bases not matched to a gene; V was cut back by 10 bases and J by 13 bases. The CDR3 loop is CATTRGTAYLQFF. In nucleotides, the CDR3 is TGTGCCACCACGAGGGGGACAGCCTACCTTCAGTTCTTC.

The count of this clone is one. This chain links TRBV11-2 with TRBJ1-1, with D hard to call. The CDR3 totals 13 residues. Germline V gene sequence: CDR1 SGHAT, CDR2 FQNNGV. Trimming shortened V by 4 bases and J by 0 bases, and 6 bases separated the two germline ends. The CDR3 sequence is CASSYTVNTEAFF. The DNA of the CDR3 is TGTGCCAGCAGCTATACGGTGAACACTGAAGCTTTCTTT. Variable domain in full (rest from reference TRBV11-2 and TRBJ1-1): EAGVAQSPRYKIIEKRQSVAFWCNPISGHATLYWYQQILGQGPKLLIQFQNNGVVDDSQLPKDRFSAERLKGVDSTLKIQPAKLEDSAVYLCASSYTVNTEAFFGQGTRLTVV.

The rearrangement joins TRBV19 to TRBJ1-5, with 8 bases identical to TRBD1. In germline, CDR1 is LNHDA, CDR2 SQIVND (reference sequence). This CDR3 region has 15 residues. The junction had 8 bases not matched to a gene; V was cut back by 5 bases and J by 5 bases. The CDR3 is CASSDLGTGYQPQHF. The CDR3 DNA follows: TGTGCCAGTAGTGACCTTGGGACAGGCTATCAGCCCCAGCATTTT. The full variable domain, its missing parts supplied by reference TRBV19 and TRBJ1-5, is DGGITQSPKYLFRKEGQNVTLSCEQNLNHDAMYWYRQDPGQGLRLIYYSQIVNDFQKGDIAEGYSVSREKKESFPLTVTSAQKNPTAFYLCASSDLGTGYQPQHFGDGTRLSIL.

This clone was observed a handful of times. The V call is TRBV9, the J call TRBJ1-1; the D gene is possibly TRBD1 (6 bases). CDR1 and CDR2 (germline): SGDLS, YYNGEE. Trimming took off 7 bases at V and 5 bases at J, with 12 bases between the two ends. The CDR3 covers 12 residues. The CDR3 sequence is CASGKTGTEAFF. The CDR3 DNA follows: TGTGCCAGCGGCAAAACAGGGACTGAAGCTTTCTTT.

The chain carries TRBV19 and TRBJ2-2; TRBD2 aligns across 8 bases. The CDR3 totals 17 residues. The junction had 9 bases not matched to a gene; V was cut back by 6 bases and J by 0 bases. Germline CDR1 reads LNHDA; CDR2 reads SQIVND (reference sequence). The CDR3 sequence is CASRPLGSGANTGELFF. CDR3 DNA sequence: TGTGCCAGTAGGCCGCTGGGTAGCGGGGCGAACACCGGGGAGCTGTTTTTT.

The V gene is TRBV13, the J gene TRBJ2-5; D ambiguous. V was clipped by 6 bases and J by 3 bases, with 11 bases between them. CDR1 is PRHDT, CDR2 FYEKMQ, per germline (reference sequence). There are 13 residues in the CDR3. Here the CDR3 reads CASRPIRKETQYF. The CDR3 coding sequence is TGTGCCAGCAGACCCATAAGGAAAGAGACCCAGTACTTC.